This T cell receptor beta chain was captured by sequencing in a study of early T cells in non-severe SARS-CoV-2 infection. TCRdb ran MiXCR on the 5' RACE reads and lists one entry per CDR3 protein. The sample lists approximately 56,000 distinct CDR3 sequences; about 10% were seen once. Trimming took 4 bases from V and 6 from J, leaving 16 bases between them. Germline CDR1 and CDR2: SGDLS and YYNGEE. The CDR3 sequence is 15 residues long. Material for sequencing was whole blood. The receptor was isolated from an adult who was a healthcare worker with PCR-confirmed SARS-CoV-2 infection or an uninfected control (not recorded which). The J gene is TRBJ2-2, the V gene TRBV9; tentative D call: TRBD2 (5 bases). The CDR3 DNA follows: TGTGCCAGCAGCTCACGACTATTCGGGGCCGGGGAGCTGTTTTTT. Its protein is CASSSRLFGAGELFF. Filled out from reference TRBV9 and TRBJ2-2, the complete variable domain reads DSGVTQTPKHLITATGQRVTLRCSPRSGDLSVYWYQQSLDQGLQFLIQYYNGEERAKGNILERFSAQQFPDLHSELNLSSLELGDSALYFCASSSRLFGAGELFFGEGSRLTVL.